This T cell receptor beta chain was profiled in a study of blood T cell repertoires in COVID-19. Study in general: Spain, Italy and the United States supplied samples that represented acute and convalescent COVID-19. Sample material is recorded as cDNA or gDNA derived from T cells, B-cell-depleted T cells, or PBMCs.

It was during active infection that Seattle patients were enrolled and then longitudinally followed. TCRdb's copy holds only in-frame clones and misses some; the assay was immunoSEQ multiplex PCR. This table has roughly 170,000 clones, around nine tenths appearing once. The source is a woman aged 70 to 79 with COVID-19, enrolled during active disease. The material sequenced was peripheral blood.

DNA of the CDR3: TGTGCCAGCAGCGGGAGGGGCCTCTCTGGAAACACCATATATTTT. Its translation: CASSGRGLSGNTIYF. The J gene is TRBJ1-3, the V gene TRBV11-2; a weak D match, TRBD1 (5 bases). Germline V CDR1 and CDR2: SGHAT, FQNNGV. Trimming removed 5 bases from V and 0 bases from J, with 11 bases in between. There are 15 residues in the CDR3.